One sample yielded the 12 T cell receptor beta chains listed below, sequenced in a study of blood T cell repertoires in COVID-19. Generated by immunoSEQ multiplex PCR, the TCRdb table keeps only in-frame clones and is missing some. The table includes about 130,000 clones, around nine tenths detected once. The sequenced sample was peripheral blood. These receptors were obtained from a woman at least 80 years old with acute or convalescent COVID-19.

On this clone itself: Its ends do not fully match the called genes, so a read error is possible. The sample carries other DNA sequences with the same CDR3. V gene TRBV6-5 combines with J gene TRBJ1-1; D is possibly TRBD1 (6 bases). Per the germline V gene, CDR1 is MNHEY and CDR2 is SVGAGI. The CDR3 sequence is 13 residues long. The CDR3: CASRPQGKGEAFF. The CDR3 DNA is TGTGCCAGCAGGCCACAGGGAAAGGGTGAAGCTTTCTTC.

This clone appeared a single time. The chain links TRBV27 to TRBJ1-2; 7 bases fit TRBD1. This CDR3 spans 15 amino acids. Trimming at V came to 5 bases and at J to 0 bases, leaving 6 bases not matched to a gene. Germline values: CDR1 MNHEY, CDR2 SMNVEV (reference sequence). The CDR3 region is CASSEGQKPNYGYTF. The CDR3 DNA is TGTGCCAGCAGTGAGGGACAGAAGCCTAACTATGGCTACACCTTC.

This sequence joins TRBV10-1 and TRBJ2-3; D may be TRBD1 (6 bases). The V end was cut by 4 bases, the J end by 0 bases, with 11 bases between. CDR1 WNHNN and CDR2 SYGVQD come from the germline V gene (reference sequence). The CDR3 totals 15 residues. CDR3 residues: CASSGTVTSTDTQYF. The CDR3 region has the DNA TGCGCCAGCAGTGGGACAGTGACTAGCACAGATACGCAGTATTTT.

The chain uses TRBV6-1 and TRBJ2-5; D is unclear. Trimming left V 2 bases short and J 5 bases short, with 6 bases between. The CDR3 is 12 amino acids. Germline values: CDR1 MNHNS, CDR2 SASEGT. This CDR3 reads CASSEWRETQYF. The CDR3 coding sequence is TGTGCCAGCAGTGAATGGCGGGAGACCCAGTACTTC.

To note about this clone: Additional DNA sequences in this sample encode the identical CDR3. V usage is TRBV5-1 and J usage is TRBJ2-1; maybe TRBD2 (5 bases). This CDR3 is built from 15 residues. Germline CDR1 is SGHRS and CDR2 is YFSETQ. The V end lost 1 base, the J end lost 0 bases, and 8 bases lay between the germline ends. CDR3 DNA sequence: TGCGCCAGCAGCTTGACTAGTGGCTCCTACAATGAGCAGTTCTTC. This codes for CASSLTSGSYNEQFF.

V is TRBV28 and J is TRBJ2-7; D ambiguous. From germline, CDR1 is MDHEN and CDR2 SYDVKM. The V end was cut by 1 base, the J end by 2 bases, with 3 bases between. The CDR3 loop spans 12 amino acids. The CDR3 sequence: CASSLSAYEQYF. As DNA, the CDR3 is TGTGCCAGCAGTTTATCGGCCTACGAGCAGTACTTC.

The chain links TRBV7-9 to TRBJ1-4; TRBD1 aligns across 7 bases. Germline loops: CDR1 SEHNR, CDR2 FQNEAQ (reference sequence). Trimming cost V 1 base and J 6 bases; bases outside gene matches: 5. CDR3 length: 15 amino acids. This CDR3 is CASSLGQGPYEKLFF. The CDR3 nucleotides read TGTGCCAGCAGCTTAGGACAGGGCCCATATGAAAAACTGTTTTTT.

The chain combines TRBV7-2 with TRBJ2-1; TRBD1 matches at 9 bases. This CDR3 comprises 13 residues. Germline CDR1 reads SGHTA; CDR2 reads FQGNSA. Trimming cost V 5 bases and J 13 bases; bases outside gene matches: 9. CDR3 amino acids: CASSPGWDRVQFF. In DNA form, the CDR3 reads TGTGCCAGCAGCCCAGGCTGGGACAGGGTACAGTTCTTC. Supplemented by reference TRBV7-2 and TRBJ2-1, the full variable domain reads GAGVSQSPSNKVTEKGKDVELRCDPISGHTALYWYRQSLGQGLEFLIYFQGNSAPDKSGLPSDRFSAERTGGSVSTLTIQRTQQEDSAVYLCASSPGWDRVQFFGPGTRLTVL.

V usage is TRBV7-3 and J usage is TRBJ2-5, with 10 bases fitting TRBD2. With 2 bases clipped from V and 5 bases from J, the junction kept 5 bases outside the gene matches. CDR3 length: 15 amino acids. Germline V gene data show CDR1 as SGHTA and CDR2 as FQGTGA. In DNA, the CDR3 is TGTGCCAGCAGCTTAGCTAGCGGGGGAAAGGAGACCCAGTACTTC. Translated, it gives CASSLASGGKETQYF.

The V call is TRBV19, the J call TRBJ1-5, with TRBD1 matching 7 bases. The CDR3 runs to 15 residues. V lost 7 bases to trimming and J lost 4 bases; unmatched junction nucleotides: 10. From germline, CDR1 is LNHDA and CDR2 SQIVND (reference sequence). The CDR3 sequence is CASNHGGRGNQPQHF. The DNA of the CDR3 is TGTGCCAGTAATCATGGGGGCAGGGGGAATCAGCCCCAGCATTTT.

The rearrangement uses TRBV7-2 and TRBJ2-3; 10 positions match TRBD2. Looked up from germline, CDR1 is SGHTA and CDR2 is FQGNSA. CDR3 length: 15 amino acids. The junction had 7 bases not matched to a gene; V was cut back by 7 bases and J by 3 bases. For the CDR3, the DNA is TGTGCCAGCACTAGCGGGGGAAAGTGGACAGATACGCAGTATTTT. Amino acid sequence: CASTSGGKWTDTQYF.

The table lists this clone with a count of one. The chain joins TRBV5-1 to TRBJ1-2; D gene uncertain. From germline, CDR1 is SGHRS and CDR2 YFSETQ. This CDR3 comprises 12 residues. V shed 0 bases and J shed 8 bases, with 8 bases lying between them. CDR3 coding DNA: TGCGCCAGCAGCTTGGACAATTACGGCTACACCTTC. Its translation is CASSLDNYGYTF.